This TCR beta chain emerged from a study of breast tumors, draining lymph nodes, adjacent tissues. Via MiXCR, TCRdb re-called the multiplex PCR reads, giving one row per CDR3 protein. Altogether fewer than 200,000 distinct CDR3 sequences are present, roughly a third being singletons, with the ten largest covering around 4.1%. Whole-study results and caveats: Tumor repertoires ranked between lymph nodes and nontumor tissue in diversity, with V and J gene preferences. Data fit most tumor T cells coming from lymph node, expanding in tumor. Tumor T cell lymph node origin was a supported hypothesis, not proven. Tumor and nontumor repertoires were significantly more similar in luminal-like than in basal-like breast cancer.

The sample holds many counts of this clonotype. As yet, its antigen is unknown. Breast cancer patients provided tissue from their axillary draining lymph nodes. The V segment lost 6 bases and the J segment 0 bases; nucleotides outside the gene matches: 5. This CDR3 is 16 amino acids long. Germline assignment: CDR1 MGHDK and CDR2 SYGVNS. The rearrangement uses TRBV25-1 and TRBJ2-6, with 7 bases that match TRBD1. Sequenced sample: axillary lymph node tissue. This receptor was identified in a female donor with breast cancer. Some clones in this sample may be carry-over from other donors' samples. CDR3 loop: CASSRDSDSGANVLTF. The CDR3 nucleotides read TGTGCCAGCAGCCGGGACAGCGACTCTGGGGCCAACGTCCTGACTTTC.